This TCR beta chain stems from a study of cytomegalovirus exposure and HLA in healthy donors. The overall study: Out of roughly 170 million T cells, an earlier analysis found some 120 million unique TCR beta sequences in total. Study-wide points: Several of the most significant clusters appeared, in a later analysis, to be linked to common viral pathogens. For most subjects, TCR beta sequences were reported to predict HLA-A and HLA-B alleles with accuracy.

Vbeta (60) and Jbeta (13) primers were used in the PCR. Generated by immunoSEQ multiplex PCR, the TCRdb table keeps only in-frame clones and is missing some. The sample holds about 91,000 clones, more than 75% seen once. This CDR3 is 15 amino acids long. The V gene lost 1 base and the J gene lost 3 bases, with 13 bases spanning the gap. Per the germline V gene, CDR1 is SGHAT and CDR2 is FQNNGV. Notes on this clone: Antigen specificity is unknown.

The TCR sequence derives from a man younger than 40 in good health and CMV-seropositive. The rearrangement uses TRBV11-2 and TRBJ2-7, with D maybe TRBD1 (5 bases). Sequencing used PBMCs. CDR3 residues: CASSLVQGFSYEQYF. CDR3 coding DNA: TGTGCCAGCAGCTTAGTTCAGGGTTTTAGCTACGAGCAGTACTTC. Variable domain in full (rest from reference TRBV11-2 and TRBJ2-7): EAGVAQSPRYKIIEKRQSVAFWCNPISGHATLYWYQQILGQGPKLLIQFQNNGVVDDSQLPKDRFSAERLKGVDSTLKIQPAKLEDSAVYLCASSLVQGFSYEQYFGPGTRLTVT.